Below are 2 T cell receptor beta chains sequenced from a single sample in a study of shared clonotypes between healthy human individuals. Some clones are missing from TCRdb's copy, which holds only in-frame ones; the method was immunoSEQ multiplex PCR. The sample gives 2 million to 2.5 million clones, around 90% of which show up once; around 0.4% is in the top ten. Sequencing was performed on naive CD4+ T cells from PBMCs. Sample subset: CD45RA+ positively selected. The origin of the receptors is a man younger than 30 in good health. Some clones in this sample may be carry-over from other donors' samples.

In this sample, this clone turned up once. V and J are TRBV10-3 and TRBJ2-2; TRBD2 aligns across 9 bases. V shed 5 bases, J shed 6 bases, and the junction held 4 bases outside the gene matches. This CDR3 is 14 amino acids long. Germline V gene lookup returns CDR1 ENHRY and CDR2 SYGVKD. CDR3 loop: CAISQGGGAGELFF. DNA of the CDR3: TGTGCCATCAGTCAAGGCGGGGGGGCCGGGGAGCTGTTTTTT.

This chain connects TRBV29-1 to TRBJ2-7, with 9 bases aligning to TRBD2. This CDR3 has 13 residues. V was pared by 0 bases and J by 7 bases, with 4 bases of the junction left unmatched. Germline values: CDR1 SQVTM, CDR2 ANQGSEA. The CDR3 spells CSVEEASGIEQYF. The CDR3 DNA sequence: TGCAGCGTTGAAGAGGCTAGCGGGATAGAGCAGTACTTC.